The entry below gives a single T cell receptor beta chain sequence along with its context. This specimen comes from a study of blood T cell repertoires in COVID-19. In the study overall: PBMCs, B-cell-depleted T cells, or T cells provided the cDNA or gDNA that made up the material.

The germline gives CDR1 SGHVS, CDR2 FNYEAQ. Germline trimming cut 1 base from V and 6 bases from J; bases unmatched to any gene: 9. The CDR3 consists of 17 residues. Method: immunoSEQ multiplex PCR; TCRdb's copy keeps in-frame clones and lacks some. The table shows 84,000 or so clones, with 80% to 90% occurring only once. The sequencing sample was made of peripheral blood. The chain recombines TRBV7-6 with TRBJ1-6; 7 nucleotides agree with TRBD1. The receptor was isolated from a woman at least 80 years old with acute or convalescent COVID-19. The CDR3 nucleotides are TGTGCCAGCAGCTTAGAAGAAGGGGGCTTTGTTAATTCACCCCTCCACTTT. It codes for CASSLEEGGFVNSPLHF.